Sequencing of this T cell receptor (beta chain) was carried out in a study of blood T cell repertoires in COVID-19. Overall study context: Samples representing acute and convalescent COVID-19 were sourced from the United States, Italy and Spain. Sample material is recorded as cDNA or gDNA derived from T cells, B-cell-depleted T cells, or PBMCs.

CDR1 and CDR2 from the germline V gene are SGHVS and FQNEAQ. The CDR3 consists of 14 residues. The germline V and J ends were trimmed by 5 bases and 5 bases, with 15 bases remaining between them. Authors' processing steps: Scientists estimated how many nucleated cells there were by amplifying reference gene primers. This table comes from immunoSEQ multiplex PCR, and its TCRdb copy is limited to in-frame clones, with some not included. From that table come the V and J calls and clone size; the DNA was used to work out D and trimming. Of 72,000 or so clones listed, about 81% are singletons. This TCR derives from a human donor in a cohort sampled during active COVID-19. The chain is built from TRBV7-8 and TRBJ1-1, with D possibly matching TRBD1 (5 bases). The sequenced material came from peripheral blood. The DNA of the CDR3 is TGTGCCAGCAGCGCACGCAGGGAGGGGACTGAAGCTTTCTTT. Translating it yields CASSARREGTEAFF.